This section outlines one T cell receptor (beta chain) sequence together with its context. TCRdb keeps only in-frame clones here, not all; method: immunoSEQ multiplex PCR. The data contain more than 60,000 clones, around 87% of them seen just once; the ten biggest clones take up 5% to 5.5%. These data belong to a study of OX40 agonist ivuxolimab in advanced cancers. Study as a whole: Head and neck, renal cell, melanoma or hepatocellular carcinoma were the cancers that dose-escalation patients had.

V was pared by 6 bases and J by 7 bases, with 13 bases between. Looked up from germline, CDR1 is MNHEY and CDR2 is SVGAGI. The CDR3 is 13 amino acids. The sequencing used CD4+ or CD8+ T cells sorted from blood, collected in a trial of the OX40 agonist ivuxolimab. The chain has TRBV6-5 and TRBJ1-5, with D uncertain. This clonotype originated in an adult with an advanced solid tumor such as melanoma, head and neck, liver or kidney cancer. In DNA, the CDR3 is TGTGCCAGCAGCCAGATTTCCGGGCAGCCCCAGCATTTT. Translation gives CASSQISGQPQHF.